This record covers a single T cell receptor (beta chain). What it binds is not known. This specimen comes from a study of radiotherapy plus CTLA-4 blockade in lung cancer. Study as a whole: Objective responses occurred in 18% of patients; around 30% had disease control. Study-level results: Response, reportedly, was best predicted by interferon-beta along with early blood T cell clone dynamics. Subsequent to radiotherapy plus ipilimumab, tumor-derived TCR clones underwent expansion in blood.

The table came from immunoSEQ multiplex PCR; TCRdb's copy has only in-frame clones and leaves some out. The repertoire holds tens of thousands of clones, with 70% to 85% as singletons. Focal radiation and CTLA-4 blockade (ipilimumab) were tested in chemo-refractory metastatic non-small-cell lung cancer patients. The origin of this receptor is a human donor with non-small cell lung cancer who had stable disease on radiotherapy plus ipilimumab. The specimen was peripheral blood, collected from a patient treated with radiotherapy plus ipilimumab.

CDR3 bases: TGTGCCAGTAGGGGCGCCGCTGGAAACACCATATATTTT. Protein product: CASRGAAGNTIYF. The chain joins TRBV19 to TRBJ1-3; D uncertain. V lost 6 bases and J lost 2, with 8 bases in between. CDR3 length: 13 residues. Germline CDR1 is LNHDA and CDR2 is SQIVND (reference sequence).